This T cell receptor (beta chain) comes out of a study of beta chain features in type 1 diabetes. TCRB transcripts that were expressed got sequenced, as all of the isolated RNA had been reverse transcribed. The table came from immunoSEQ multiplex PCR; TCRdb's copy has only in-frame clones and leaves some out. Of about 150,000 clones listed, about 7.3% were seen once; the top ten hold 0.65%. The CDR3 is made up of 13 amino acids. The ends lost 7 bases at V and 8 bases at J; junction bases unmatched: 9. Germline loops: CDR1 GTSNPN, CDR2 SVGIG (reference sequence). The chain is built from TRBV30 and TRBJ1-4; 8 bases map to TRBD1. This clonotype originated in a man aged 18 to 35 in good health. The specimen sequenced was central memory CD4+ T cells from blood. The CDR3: CAFTDRGSEKLFF. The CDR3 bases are TGTGCCTTCACCGACAGGGGTTCCGAAAAACTGTTTTTT.